This T cell receptor (beta chain) was identified during a study of blood T cell repertoires in COVID-19 (dated by TCRdb to about 2020). Regarding the complete study: Samples from collaborators originated in the United States, Italy and Spain and spanned both the acute and convalescent phases of COVID-19. The material from the prospective study consisted of cDNA or gDNA derived from T cells, B-cell-depleted T cells, or PBMCs. Deeply sampled blood TCRbeta repertoires from subjects exposed to, actively infected with, or recovered from COVID-19 were included in the dataset. The repertoires were made available in a free public database intended to serve as a resource for research on the immune response to SARS-CoV-2. Samples were obtained from the ongoing ImmuneRACE study (first 160 participants) and from some 1,200 subjects provided by 6 global collaborators. The sample metadata nearly always contained a de-identified subject ID, COVID-19 status, age in years and sex. Where HLA class I and class II types were available, the types were taken from metadata supplied by the sample provider, not from assay-based typing.

Study-wide findings and limitations: The quantity of clinical and demographic metadata differed by source and by participant and was supplied without curation.

TCRbeta CDR3 regions were amplified from genomic DNA using the immunoSEQ Assay, a bias-controlled multiplex PCR. For the original study's pipeline: The number of nucleated cells in each sample was estimated by amplification of reference gene primers within the assay. Sequence reads were collapsed and filtered to measure the absolute abundance of every unique TCRbeta CDR3 rearrangement. For each sample, productive Simpson clonality was calculated as the square root of Simpson's diversity index across productive rearrangements. TCRdb holds this immuneACCESS table with in-frame rearrangements only. Some clones are missing; in checked studies, unresolved V genes explain under half, and the rest has no known cause. V, J and clone size are those of that table, while D and trimming were read from the DNA. Counted in this sample were roughly 140,000 clones; about 86% of them appeared once. Roughly 3% of the sample is taken by the ten largest.

This clone has more than one count but fewer than ten. Its antigen is currently not known. Base qualities are not provided; no much larger clone lies one nucleotide away. V is cut by 2 bases and J by 8 bases, and the space between the germline ends is 12 bases. Inclusive of the bounding cysteine and phenylalanine, the CDR3 is 13 residues long. CDR3 DNA is the only sequence kept; it has 39 bases, read in frame from the first base. Each collaborating institution followed its own protocols to collect whole blood in K2EDTA tubes. For TCRbeta analysis, collaborators shipped samples in one of three forms: frozen whole blood, isolated PBMCs, or DNA extracted from either of those sample types.

Sequencing used peripheral blood. The clonotype was recovered from a man aged 70-80 years with acute or convalescent COVID-19. The chain employs TRBV12-3 or TRBV12-4 and TRBJ1-2, with the D gene call left open. The CDR3 protein is CASSLTRARGYTF. The DNA reads TGTGCCAGCAGTTTAACGCGGGCGAGGGGCTACACCTTC.